A single count supports the clone carrying this TCR beta chain. The target antigen is unknown. This table comes from immunoSEQ multiplex PCR, and its TCRdb copy is limited to in-frame clones, with some not included. The sample shows around 250,000 clones, 90% of them seen only once. This entry is derived from a study of cytomegalovirus exposure and HLA in healthy donors. Study outcomes and limitations: Among TCR beta chains, those listed as cytomegalovirus-associated numbered over 150.

V lost 2 bases, J lost 8 bases, and 2 bases stayed unmatched. The CDR3 runs 12 residues. Germline V lookup: CDR1 MNHEY, CDR2 SVGAGI. The source of this sequence is a woman between 18 and 29 years old in good health and CMV-seronegative. The chain links TRBV6-5 to TRBJ1-1; 7 bases map to TRBD1. Sequencing was done on a sample of PBMCs. The CDR3 nucleotides read TGTGCCAGCAGTTACGGGGGACAGGAAGCTTTCTTT. It yields the protein CASSYGGQEAFF.